This T cell receptor (beta chain) was profiled in a study of Ad26.COV2.S vaccination and SARS-CoV-2 variants. Study information: The vaccine Ad26.COV2.S was put into the muscle once, or twice with 56 days between. Study-wide findings and caveats: Recipients of either vaccine or placebo displayed similar breadth of non-spike TCRs.

Specified treatment: over 15 received Ad26.COV2.S at low or high dose, single or two shots; five or six received placebo; per-sample allocation not given. Sample collection was performed on day 63 after the first vaccine or placebo injection. The sample came from a Boston adult aged 18-55 years. Clones were read by immunoSEQ multiplex PCR, and TCRdb kept only the in-frame ones, dropping some. The sample lists 300,000 to 350,000 clones, roughly 80% occurring once. Points on this clone: As yet, its antigen is unknown.

Germline-derived CDR1 and CDR2 are MNHEY and SVGAGI. This CDR3 has 12 residues. J lost 3 bases, V lost 11 bases, and 7 bases had no gene match. Specimen: peripheral blood, collected in a trial of Ad26.COV2.S vaccine versus placebo. This receptor was taken from a person aged 18-65 years who received the Ad26.COV2.S COVID-19 vaccine or a placebo. The chain combines TRBV6-5 with TRBJ2-7; 7 bases match TRBD1. As DNA, the CDR3 is TGTGCCGTACGTAGGGGGCGCTACGAGCAGTACTTC. It codes for CAVRRGRYEQYF.